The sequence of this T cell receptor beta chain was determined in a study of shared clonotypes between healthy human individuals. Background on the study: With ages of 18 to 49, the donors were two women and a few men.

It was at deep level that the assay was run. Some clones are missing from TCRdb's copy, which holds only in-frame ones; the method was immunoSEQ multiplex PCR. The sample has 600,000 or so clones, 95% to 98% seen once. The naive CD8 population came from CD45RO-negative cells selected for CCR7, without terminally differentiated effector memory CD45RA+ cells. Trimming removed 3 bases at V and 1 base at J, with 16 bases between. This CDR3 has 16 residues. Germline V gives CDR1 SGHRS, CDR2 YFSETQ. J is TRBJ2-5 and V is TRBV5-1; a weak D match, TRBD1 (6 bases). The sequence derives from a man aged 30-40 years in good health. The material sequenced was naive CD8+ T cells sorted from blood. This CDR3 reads CASSSPQGNFQETQYF. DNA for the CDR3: TGCGCCAGCAGCTCACCACAGGGAAATTTCCAAGAGACCCAGTACTTC.